The T cell receptor beta chain described here comes from a study of cytomegalovirus exposure and HLA in healthy donors. Across the study: Findings of an earlier analysis included roughly 110 million unique TCR beta sequences from roughly 190 million T cells. A preliminary data release comprised tens of millions of unique TCRs obtained from HLA-typed donors. Most genotyped donors, 75% to 85% of 398, had Caucasian-associated genetic ancestry.

The sample holds a few counts of this clone. The PCR employed 60 Vbeta primers together with 13 Jbeta primers. This table comes from immunoSEQ multiplex PCR, and its TCRdb copy is limited to in-frame clones, with some not included. This sample carries around 190,000 clones, roughly 77% of them seen once, and the ten largest clones take around 3.6%. The CDR3 has 18 residues. The germline V and J ends were trimmed by 2 bases and 0 bases, with 20 bases remaining between them. The germline CDR1 and CDR2 sequences are GTSNPN and SVGIG (reference sequence). The J gene is TRBJ1-3, the V gene TRBV30; D may be TRBD1 (6 bases). The sequencing sample was made of PBMCs. This clonotype originated in a man aged 35 to 55 in good health and CMV-seropositive. The chain's CDR3 is CAWSSSTGRGASGNTIYF. The CDR3 nucleotides read TGTGCCTGGAGTTCAAGTACAGGGCGAGGAGCCTCTGGAAACACCATATATTTT.